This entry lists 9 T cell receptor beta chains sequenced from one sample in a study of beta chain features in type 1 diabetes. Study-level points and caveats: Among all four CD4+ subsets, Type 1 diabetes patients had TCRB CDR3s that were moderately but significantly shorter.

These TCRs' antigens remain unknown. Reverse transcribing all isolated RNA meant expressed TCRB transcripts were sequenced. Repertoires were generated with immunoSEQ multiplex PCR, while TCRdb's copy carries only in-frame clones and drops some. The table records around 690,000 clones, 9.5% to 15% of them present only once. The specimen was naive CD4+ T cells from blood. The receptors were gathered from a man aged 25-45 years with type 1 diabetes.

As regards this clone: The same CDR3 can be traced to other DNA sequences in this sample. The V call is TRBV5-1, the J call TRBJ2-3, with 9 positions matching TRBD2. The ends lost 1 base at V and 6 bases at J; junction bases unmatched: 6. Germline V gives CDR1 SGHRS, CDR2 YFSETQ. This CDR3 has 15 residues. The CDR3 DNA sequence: TGCGCCAGCAGCTTGTGGAGCGGGGGGATGGATACGCAGTATTTT. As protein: CASSLWSGGMDTQYF.

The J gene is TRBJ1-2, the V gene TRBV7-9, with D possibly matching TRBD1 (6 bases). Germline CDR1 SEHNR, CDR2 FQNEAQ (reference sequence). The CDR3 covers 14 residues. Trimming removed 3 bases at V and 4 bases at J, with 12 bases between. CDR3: CASSFFQGTYGYTF. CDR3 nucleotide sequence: TGTGCCAGCAGCTTTTTTCAGGGGACCTATGGCTACACCTTC.

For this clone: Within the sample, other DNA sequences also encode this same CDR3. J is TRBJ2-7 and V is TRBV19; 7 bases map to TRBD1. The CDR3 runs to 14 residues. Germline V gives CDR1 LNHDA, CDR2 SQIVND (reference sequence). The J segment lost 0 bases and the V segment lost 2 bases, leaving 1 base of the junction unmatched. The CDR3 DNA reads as TGTGCCAGTAGTATAAGACAGGGCTCCTACGAGCAGTACTTC. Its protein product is CASSIRQGSYEQYF.

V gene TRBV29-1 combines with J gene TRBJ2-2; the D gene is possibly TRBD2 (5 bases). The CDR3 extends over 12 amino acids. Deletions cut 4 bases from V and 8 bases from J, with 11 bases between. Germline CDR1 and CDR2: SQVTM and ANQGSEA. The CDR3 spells CSVVEGRGELFF. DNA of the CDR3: TGCAGCGTTGTAGAGGGAAGGGGGGAGCTGTTTTTT.

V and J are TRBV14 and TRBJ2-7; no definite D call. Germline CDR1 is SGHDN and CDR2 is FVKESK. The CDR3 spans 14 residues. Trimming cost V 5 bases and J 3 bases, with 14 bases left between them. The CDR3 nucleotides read TGTGCCAGCAGCGAAACGGGCCGACTCTACGAGCAGTACTTC. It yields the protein CASSETGRLYEQYF.

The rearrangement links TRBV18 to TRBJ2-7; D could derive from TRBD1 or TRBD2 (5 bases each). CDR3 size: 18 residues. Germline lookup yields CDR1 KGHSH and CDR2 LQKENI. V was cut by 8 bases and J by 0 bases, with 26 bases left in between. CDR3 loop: CASRPFGTPARSSYEQYF. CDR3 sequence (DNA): TGTGCCAGCAGGCCATTCGGGACCCCCGCCCGAAGCTCCTACGAGCAGTACTTC.

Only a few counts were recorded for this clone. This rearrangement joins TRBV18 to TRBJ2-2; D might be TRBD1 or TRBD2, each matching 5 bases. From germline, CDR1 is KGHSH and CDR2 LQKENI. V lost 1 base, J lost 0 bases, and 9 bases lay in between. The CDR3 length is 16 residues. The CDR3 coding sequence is TGTGCCAGCTCACCACTCGGGGCAGCGAACACCGGGGAGCTGTTTTTT. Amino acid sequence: CASSPLGAANTGELFF.

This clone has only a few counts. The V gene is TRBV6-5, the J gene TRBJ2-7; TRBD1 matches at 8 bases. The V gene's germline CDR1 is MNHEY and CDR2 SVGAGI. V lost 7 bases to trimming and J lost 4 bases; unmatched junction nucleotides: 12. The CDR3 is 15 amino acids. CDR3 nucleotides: TGTGCCAGCAAGATTCAGGGGGCAGGGGTTTACGAGCAGTACTTC. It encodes CASKIQGAGVYEQYF.

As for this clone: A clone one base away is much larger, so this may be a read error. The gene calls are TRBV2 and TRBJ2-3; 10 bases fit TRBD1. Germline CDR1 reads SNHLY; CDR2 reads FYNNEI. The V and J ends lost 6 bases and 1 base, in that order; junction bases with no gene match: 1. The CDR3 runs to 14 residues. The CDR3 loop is CASSGTGGTDTQYF. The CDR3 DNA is TGTGCCAGCAGCGGGACAGGGGGCACAGATACGCAGTATTTT.